The 12 T cell receptor beta chains below were found in one sample sequenced in a study of blood T cell repertoires in COVID-19. Method: immunoSEQ multiplex PCR; TCRdb's copy keeps in-frame clones and lacks some. Here the sample spans 350,000 to 450,000 clones, 91% being singletons. Sequences were obtained from PBMCs or T cells enriched from blood (not recorded which). The receptors derive from a woman in her thirties or forties who had been exposed to COVID-19.

J is TRBJ1-1 and V is TRBV6-5; TRBD1 is a possible D gene (5 bases). The germline CDR1 and CDR2 sequences are MNHEY and SVGAGI. Trimming removed 6 bases from V and 1 base from J, with 15 bases in between. The CDR3 covers 15 residues. DNA of the CDR3: TGTGCCAGCAGAGCGACAGCACCGTCGAACACTGAAGCTTTCTTT. This encodes CASRATAPSNTEAFF.

This chain links TRBV19 with TRBJ1-2; D ambiguous. Trimming took 6 bases from V and 5 from J, leaving 16 bases between them. The CDR3 runs to 14 residues. CDR1 and CDR2 from the germline V gene are LNHDA and SQIVND (reference sequence). The CDR3 nucleotides are TGTGCCAGTAGCACTCGTCCGCCGATGTATGGCTACACCTTC. Translated, it gives CASSTRPPMYGYTF.

This sequence joins TRBV7-9 and TRBJ2-1; D may be TRBD2 (6 bases). V was pared by 5 bases and J by 1 base, with 9 bases between. This CDR3 has 14 residues. Germline V gene sequence: CDR1 SEHNR, CDR2 FQNEAQ (reference sequence). The CDR3: CASSGRQSYNEQFF. The CDR3 DNA reads as TGTGCCAGCAGCGGGAGGCAATCCTACAATGAGCAGTTCTTC.

The J gene is TRBJ2-2, the V gene TRBV30; D call uncertain. The CDR3 has 11 residues. Germline CDR1 is GTSNPN and CDR2 is SVGIG (reference sequence). Trimming shortened V by 8 bases and J by 4 bases, and 8 bases separated the two germline ends. The CDR3 is CAHISTGELFF. CDR3 in DNA: TGTGCCCACATTTCCACCGGGGAGCTGTTTTTT.

The J gene is TRBJ1-2, the V gene TRBV9, with 10 bases aligning to TRBD1. Per the germline V gene, CDR1 is SGDLS and CDR2 is YYNGEE. The CDR3 is made up of 17 amino acids. V gave up 0 bases and J gave up 4 bases; unmatched junction bases: 9. CDR3 protein: CASSVVGQGPFGYGYTF. In DNA form, the CDR3 reads TGTGCCAGCAGCGTAGTGGGACAGGGGCCTTTTGGCTATGGCTACACCTTC.

The chain joins TRBV10-3 to TRBJ2-7; 7 positions agree with TRBD2. The CDR3 has 15 amino acids. V was pared by 3 bases and J by 2 bases, with 7 bases of the junction left unmatched. Germline V gives CDR1 ENHRY, CDR2 SYGVKD. The CDR3: CAISDPWGGTYEQYF. CDR3 coding DNA: TGTGCCATCAGTGACCCCTGGGGGGGGACCTACGAGCAGTACTTC.

This clone was recorded only once. The chain couples TRBV9 to TRBJ1-4; D gene ambiguous. The length of the CDR3 is 16 residues. V gave up 4 bases and J gave up 1 base, with 14 bases separating them. In germline, CDR1 is SGDLS, CDR2 YYNGEE. The CDR3 region has the DNA TGTGCCAGCAGCCCCCGATTTGGCATAACTAATGAAAAACTGTTTTTT. It specifies CASSPRFGITNEKLFF.

The chain is built from TRBV2 and TRBJ2-1; 7 bases match TRBD2. The CDR3 length is 14 residues. The ends lost 2 bases at V and 9 bases at J; junction bases unmatched: 7. The V gene's germline CDR1 is SNHLY and CDR2 FYNNEI. CDR3 bases: TGTGCCAGCAGTGAACTAGTTTGGGAGGGTGAGCAGTTCTTC. It codes for CASSELVWEGEQFF.

The chain employs TRBV19 and TRBJ2-7; D ambiguous. Deletions cut 3 bases from V and 3 bases from J, with 21 bases between. Germline CDR1 is LNHDA and CDR2 is SQIVND (reference sequence). The CDR3 totals 17 residues. CDR3 protein: CASSIGSSGPVHYEQYF. The CDR3 nucleotides are TGTGCCAGTAGTATCGGCAGCTCGGGTCCCGTCCACTACGAGCAGTACTTC. Combining the CDR3 with reference TRBV19 and TRBJ2-7 gives the whole variable domain DGGITQSPKYLFRKEGQNVTLSCEQNLNHDAMYWYRQDPGQGLRLIYYSQIVNDFQKGDIAEGYSVSREKKESFPLTVTSAQKNPTAFYLCASSIGSSGPVHYEQYFGPGTRLTVT.

The rearrangement links TRBV5-1 to TRBJ1-6, with a possible D match to TRBD1 (5 bases). The CDR3 is 15 amino acids. Germline CDR1 is SGHRS and CDR2 is YFSETQ. Trimming removed 4 bases from V and 7 bases from J, with 15 bases in between. Here the CDR3 reads CASSQGGVTNSPLHF. The DNA for the CDR3 is TGCGCCAGCAGCCAGGGCGGCGTCACAAATTCACCCCTCCACTTT.

V and J are TRBV9 and TRBJ2-5; 12 nucleotides line up with TRBD2. The CDR3 extends over 16 amino acids. Trimming cost V 2 bases and J 2 bases; bases outside gene matches: 4. The germline CDR1 and CDR2 sequences are SGDLS and YYNGEE. The CDR3 nucleotides read TGTGCCAGCAGCGTCCTTGGGACTAGCGGGCAAGAGACCCAGTACTTC. Translation: CASSVLGTSGQETQYF.

This chain uses TRBV19 with TRBJ2-7, with 7 bases that match TRBD2. J lost 6 bases, V lost 6 bases, and 14 bases had no gene match. The length of the CDR3 is 15 residues. Germline V lookup: CDR1 LNHDA, CDR2 SQIVND (reference sequence). The CDR3 here is CASRGEGTRQLEQYF. The CDR3 DNA follows: TGTGCCAGTAGAGGGGAGGGGACCCGCCAGCTCGAGCAGTACTTC.